Listed below are T cell receptor beta chains from one sample, sequenced in a study of blood T cell repertoires in COVID-19. Here immunoSEQ multiplex PCR was the method, and the copy in TCRdb shows in-frame clones only, minus some. There are about 150,000 clones in the sample; about nine tenths occur only once, and roughly 4% lies in the top ten. Source material: peripheral blood. The receptor source for this set is an older woman with active or convalescent COVID-19. CDR3s include the opening cysteine and the closing phenylalanine or tryptophan. Fields, in order: J gene, V gene, CDR3 length, clone size, D gene, CDR3 DNA, CDR3 protein. D genes are given only for firm matches. Size tells how often a clone was seen (once, few, many) or the class of an expanded clone, and some rows leave it out.

j_call: TRBJ2-7; v_call: TRBV5-8; cdr3_length: 16; clone_size: -; d_call: TRBD1; cdr3_nt: TGTGCCAGCAGCTTGGCTGGGACAGGGGTAACCTACGAGCAGTACTTC; cdr3_aa: CASSLAGTGVTYEQYF
j_call: TRBJ2-7; v_call: TRBV5-5; cdr3_length: 14; clone_size: -; d_call: -; cdr3_nt: TGTGCCAGCAGCTTGTTTCAGGGGTCCTACGAGCAGTACTTC; cdr3_aa: CASSLFQGSYEQYF
j_call: TRBJ2-2; v_call: TRBV6-2/TRBV6-3; cdr3_length: 15; clone_size: -; d_call: TRBD1; cdr3_nt: TGTGCCAGCAGTTACGAGACAGGGTATACCGGGGAGCTGTTTTTT; cdr3_aa: CASSYETGYTGELFF
j_call: TRBJ2-7; v_call: TRBV15; cdr3_length: 15; clone_size: -; d_call: TRBD1; cdr3_nt: TGTGCCACCAGGATAGGACAGGGAGCCCCCAACGAGCAGTACTTC; cdr3_aa: CATRIGQGAPNEQYF
j_call: TRBJ2-1; v_call: TRBV4-3; cdr3_length: 16; clone_size: -; d_call: TRBD2; cdr3_nt: TGCGCCAGCAGCCCCGAGCGAGCGGGGGCTAACAATGAGCAGTTCTTC; cdr3_aa: CASSPERAGANNEQFF
j_call: TRBJ1-3; v_call: TRBV5-6; cdr3_length: 15; clone_size: -; d_call: -; cdr3_nt: TGTGCCAGCAGCTTGGGGGACTCTCCTGGAAACACCATATATTTT; cdr3_aa: CASSLGDSPGNTIYF
j_call: TRBJ1-1; v_call: TRBV6-5; cdr3_length: 15; clone_size: -; d_call: -; cdr3_nt: TGTGCCAGCAGGCCCGGGGTCTCAGCGAACACTGAAGCTTTCTTT; cdr3_aa: CASRPGVSANTEAFF
j_call: TRBJ1-2; v_call: TRBV18; cdr3_length: 17; clone_size: once; d_call: -; cdr3_nt: TGTGCCAGCACTCGGGGCAGCCCGGGACACCAAAACTATGGCTACACCTTC; cdr3_aa: CASTRGSPGHQNYGYTF
j_call: TRBJ2-1; v_call: TRBV5-1; cdr3_length: 14; clone_size: -; d_call: TRBD1; cdr3_nt: TGCGCCAGCAGGGAGGGACAGGGGTACAATGAGCAGTTCTTC; cdr3_aa: CASREGQGYNEQFF
j_call: TRBJ1-6; v_call: TRBV5-1; cdr3_length: 14; clone_size: -; d_call: -; cdr3_nt: TGCGCCAGCAGCTTGGTACAGAATGATTCACCCCTCCACTTT; cdr3_aa: CASSLVQNDSPLHF
j_call: TRBJ2-7; v_call: TRBV5-6; cdr3_length: 16; clone_size: -; d_call: TRBD2; cdr3_nt: TGTGCCAGCAGCTCCGATCCTAGCGGGTACCCCTACGAGCAGTACTTC; cdr3_aa: CASSSDPSGYPYEQYF
j_call: TRBJ2-3; v_call: TRBV9; cdr3_length: 17; clone_size: -; d_call: TRBD2; cdr3_nt: TGTGCCAGCAGCGTAGCTACAGGCGGGGGACGCACAGATACGCAGTATTTT; cdr3_aa: CASSVATGGGRTDTQYF
j_call: TRBJ1-5; v_call: TRBV19; cdr3_length: 15; clone_size: -; d_call: -; cdr3_nt: TGTGCCAGTACCCGGGTCGGGGGTAGCAATCAGCCCCAGCATTTT; cdr3_aa: CASTRVGGSNQPQHF
j_call: TRBJ1-2; v_call: TRBV19; cdr3_length: 15; clone_size: -; d_call: TRBD1; cdr3_nt: TGTGCCAGTAGTAGAGGGACAGAGATTTGGTATGGCTACACCTTC; cdr3_aa: CASSRGTEIWYGYTF
j_call: TRBJ1-2; v_call: TRBV19; cdr3_length: 15; clone_size: -; d_call: TRBD1; cdr3_nt: TGTGCCAGTTTTGTGGGGACAGGGACGCGTAATGGCTACACCTTC; cdr3_aa: CASFVGTGTRNGYTF
j_call: TRBJ1-1; v_call: TRBV12-3/TRBV12-4; cdr3_length: 12; clone_size: -; d_call: -; cdr3_nt: TGTGCCAGCAGTTTACGTCGCACTGAAGCTTTCTTT; cdr3_aa: CASSLRRTEAFF
j_call: TRBJ1-3; v_call: TRBV4-3; cdr3_length: 15; clone_size: once; d_call: TRBD1; cdr3_nt: TGCGCCAGCAGCCAAGAAGCGACAGGGGGGAACACCATATATTTT; cdr3_aa: CASSQEATGGNTIYF
j_call: TRBJ2-7; v_call: TRBV19; cdr3_length: 14; clone_size: -; d_call: -; cdr3_nt: TGTGCCAGTAGTATTGGGCAGAATTCCTACGAGCAGTACTTC; cdr3_aa: CASSIGQNSYEQYF
j_call: TRBJ1-5; v_call: TRBV12-2; cdr3_length: 16; clone_size: -; d_call: -; cdr3_nt: TGTGCAAGTCGCTTAAGGGCAGGGGCTAGCAATCAGCCCCAGCATTTT; cdr3_aa: CASRLRAGASNQPQHF
j_call: TRBJ2-3; v_call: TRBV12-3/TRBV12-4; cdr3_length: 12; clone_size: -; d_call: -; cdr3_nt: TGTGCCAGCAGTCCATTTACAGATACGCAGTATTTT; cdr3_aa: CASSPFTDTQYF
j_call: TRBJ2-1; v_call: TRBV9; cdr3_length: 16; clone_size: once; d_call: TRBD2; cdr3_nt: TGTGCCAGCAGCGAGAGTCCCACTAGCGGGCAGAATGAGCAGTTCTTC; cdr3_aa: CASSESPTSGQNEQFF
j_call: TRBJ2-3; v_call: TRBV3-1/TRBV3-2; cdr3_length: 16; clone_size: -; d_call: -; cdr3_nt: TGTGCCAGCAGCCAAGGAGGTAGCGGCAACACAGATACGCAGTATTTT; cdr3_aa: CASSQGGSGNTDTQYF
j_call: TRBJ1-4; v_call: TRBV7-9; cdr3_length: 17; clone_size: -; d_call: -; cdr3_nt: TGTGCCAGCAGCTTAGCCTCTGGGGGGTTGCCTAATGAAAAACTGTTTTTT; cdr3_aa: CASSLASGGLPNEKLFF
j_call: TRBJ2-7; v_call: TRBV27; cdr3_length: 17; clone_size: medium-sized; d_call: -; cdr3_nt: TGTGCCAGCAGTTTATCGGCCCGCGGGACTGGAAGGTACGAGCAGTACTTC; cdr3_aa: CASSLSARGTGRYEQYF
j_call: TRBJ1-2; v_call: TRBV7-2; cdr3_length: 12; clone_size: -; d_call: TRBD1; cdr3_nt: TGTGCCAGCATGGTGGGACAGAGAGGCTACACCTTC; cdr3_aa: CASMVGQRGYTF
j_call: TRBJ2-7; v_call: TRBV12-3/TRBV12-4; cdr3_length: 12; clone_size: -; d_call: TRBD2; cdr3_nt: TGTGCCAGCAGTCGCGGGGGGTACGAGCAGTACTTC; cdr3_aa: CASSRGGYEQYF
j_call: TRBJ1-1; v_call: TRBV10-2; cdr3_length: 13; clone_size: -; d_call: -; cdr3_nt: TGCGCCAGCAGTGAGGACAGGTTGACTGAAGCTTTCTTT; cdr3_aa: CASSEDRLTEAFF
j_call: TRBJ1-1; v_call: TRBV11-2; cdr3_length: 13; clone_size: -; d_call: -; cdr3_nt: TGTGCCAGCAGCTTAGATACAGGGTTAAAAGCTTTCTTT; cdr3_aa: CASSLDTGLKAFF
j_call: TRBJ2-3; v_call: TRBV2; cdr3_length: 15; clone_size: -; d_call: TRBD2; cdr3_nt: TGTGCCAGCAGTGTAGAGGCGGGGGGTATAGATACGCAGTATTTT; cdr3_aa: CASSVEAGGIDTQYF
j_call: TRBJ2-3; v_call: TRBV9; cdr3_length: 16; clone_size: -; d_call: TRBD2; cdr3_nt: TGTGCCAGCAGCGTAGGGGGACTAGGCTACACAGATACGCAGTATTTT; cdr3_aa: CASSVGGLGYTDTQYF
j_call: TRBJ1-1; v_call: TRBV7-2; cdr3_length: 13; clone_size: -; d_call: TRBD1; cdr3_nt: TGTGCCAGCAGCCCCCGGGACAGGGATAAAGCTTTCTTT; cdr3_aa: CASSPRDRDKAFF
j_call: TRBJ2-2; v_call: TRBV9; cdr3_length: 15; clone_size: once; d_call: -; cdr3_nt: TGTGCCAGCAGCGTAGGCGTTACGAACACCGGGGAGCTGTTTTTT; cdr3_aa: CASSVGVTNTGELFF
j_call: TRBJ1-3; v_call: TRBV4-3; cdr3_length: 17; clone_size: once; d_call: -; cdr3_nt: TGCGCCAGCAGCCAAGATCGGACAGTCAGCTCTGGAAACACCATATATTTT; cdr3_aa: CASSQDRTVSSGNTIYF
j_call: TRBJ1-2; v_call: TRBV30; cdr3_length: 13; clone_size: -; d_call: -; cdr3_nt: TGTGCCTGGACTCCTGGGACTGACTATGGCTACACCTTC; cdr3_aa: CAWTPGTDYGYTF
j_call: TRBJ1-1; v_call: TRBV19; cdr3_length: 13; clone_size: -; d_call: -; cdr3_nt: TGTGCCAGTAGTATCAGGGAGAACACTGAAGCTTTCTTT; cdr3_aa: CASSIRENTEAFF
j_call: TRBJ1-3; v_call: TRBV5-6; cdr3_length: 16; clone_size: -; d_call: TRBD1; cdr3_nt: TGTGCCAGCAGCCGCCTCGGACAGGGACAAGGAAACACCATATATTTT; cdr3_aa: CASSRLGQGQGNTIYF
j_call: TRBJ1-5; v_call: TRBV11-2; cdr3_length: 15; clone_size: once; d_call: -; cdr3_nt: TGTGCCAGCAGCTCCTCTCTTGGGGCAGGGCAGCCCCAGCATTTT; cdr3_aa: CASSSSLGAGQPQHF
j_call: TRBJ2-5; v_call: TRBV11-2; cdr3_length: 18; clone_size: -; d_call: TRBD2; cdr3_nt: TGTGCCAGCAGCTCGCCTCGACTAGCGGGGGCCGAAGGAGAGACCCAGTACTTC; cdr3_aa: CASSSPRLAGAEGETQYF
j_call: TRBJ1-3; v_call: TRBV29-1; cdr3_length: 13; clone_size: -; d_call: -; cdr3_nt: TGCAGCGCGATGTCTCTCTCTGGAAACACCATATATTTT; cdr3_aa: CSAMSLSGNTIYF
j_call: TRBJ1-2; v_call: TRBV4-3; cdr3_length: 16; clone_size: -; d_call: -; cdr3_nt: TGCGCCAGCAGCCAAGATCCACCGGGAAGTGGGCATGGCTACACCTTC; cdr3_aa: CASSQDPPGSGHGYTF
j_call: TRBJ2-1; v_call: TRBV6-2/TRBV6-3; cdr3_length: 16; clone_size: -; d_call: TRBD2; cdr3_nt: TGTGCCAGCAGTAGCCTGGAGAAGCGGGGGGCTGGGGAGCAGTTCTTC; cdr3_aa: CASSSLEKRGAGEQFF